The source of this TCR beta chain is a study of patients and donors after allogeneic stem cell transplantation. Germline V gene data show CDR1 as DFQATT and CDR2 as SNEGSKA (reference sequence). The CDR3 extends over 15 amino acids. The ends lost 3 bases at V and 3 bases at J; junction bases unmatched: 3. TCRdb passed the RT-PCR reads through MiXCR, listing each CDR3 protein once. The repertoire consists of over 150,000 distinct CDR3 sequences, with around two fifths occurring once and the leading ten covering 33%. Sequencing used blood, either unsorted or a sorted T cell fraction (not recorded which). This receptor was obtained from a human donor who was either an allogeneic HSCT recipient or a stem cell or donor lymphocyte infusion donor (not recorded which). It is not recorded whose cells these are; they may come from a transplant donor. The chain is built from TRBV20-1 and TRBJ2-2, with TRBD2 matching over 11 bases. The CDR3: CSARGTSGYTGELFF. CDR3 DNA sequence: TGCAGTGCTAGGGGGACTAGCGGTTACACCGGGGAGCTGTTTTTT.